The 28 T cell receptor beta chains in this list originate from one sample, sequenced in a study of blood T cells in healthy people across ages. The second PCR ran about 7 to 12 cycles with a sample-barcoded 5' primer and J-beta primers. In TCRdb, the 5' RACE reads were re-called with MiXCR into one record per CDR3 protein. The sample lists 700,000 to 800,000 distinct CDR3 sequences; 35% to 45% were seen once. Specimen: blood. All receptors come from an older woman in good health.

The chain joins TRBV13 to TRBJ2-7; D call uncertain. The V and J ends lost 5 bases and 2 bases respectively, with 10 bases between them. CDR1 and CDR2 (germline): PRHDT, FYEKMQ (reference sequence). This CDR3 has 13 residues. The chain's CDR3 is CASSHTDTYEQYF. DNA for the CDR3: TGTGCCAGCAGCCACACTGACACCTACGAGCAGTACTTC.

The table lists this clonotype with a count of one. CDR3 sequence reads: CAISEGIGRFYEQYF. CDR3 nucleotide sequence: TGTGCCATCAGTGAGGGGATAGGGCGTTTCTACGAGCAGTACTTC. The chain recombines TRBV10-3 with TRBJ2-5; D remains ambiguous. The J call may not be correct, given that the DNA end is closer to TRBJ2-7. The CDR3 has 15 residues. From germline, CDR1 is ENHRY and CDR2 SYGVKD.

The gene calls are TRBV25-1 and TRBJ2-3; a possible D gene is TRBD2 (5 bases). This CDR3 has 13 amino acids. CDR1 and CDR2 from the germline V gene are MGHDK and SYGVNS. Trimming left V 1 base short and J 9 bases short, with 11 bases between. In nucleotides, the CDR3 is TGTGCCAGCAGTGAATCTCCACTAGGAACGCAGTATTTT. Its protein is CASSESPLGTQYF.

In its sample, this clonotype was seen once. V gene TRBV7-2 combines with J gene TRBJ2-3; unclear D gene. Germline values: CDR1 SGHTA, CDR2 FQGNSA. V was trimmed by 1 base and J by 8 bases, leaving 13 bases between them. The CDR3 is 14 residues long. This CDR3 is CASSLGQVAATQYF. The CDR3 coding sequence is TGTGCCAGCAGCTTAGGTCAGGTGGCAGCTACGCAGTATTTT.

This clonotype turned up a few times. The chain carries TRBV5-1 and TRBJ1-6; TRBD1 agrees at 10 bases. Germline V gene data show CDR1 as SGHRS and CDR2 as YFSETQ. J gave up 8 bases and V 3 bases, and 2 bases lay outside the gene matches. The CDR3 runs to 14 residues. CDR3 sequence (DNA): TGCGCCAGCAGCTGGGGGACAGGGGATTCACCCCTCCACTTT. Amino acids: CASSWGTGDSPLHF.

The chain is built from TRBV28 and TRBJ2-1; TRBD2 matches at 10 bases. Germline values: CDR1 MDHEN, CDR2 SYDVKM. Trimming at V came to 5 bases and at J to 4 bases, leaving 5 bases not matched to a gene. This CDR3 region has 15 residues. This CDR3 reads CASSVTSGPYNEQFF. The DNA of the CDR3 is TGTGCCAGCAGTGTGACTAGCGGGCCGTACAATGAGCAGTTCTTC.

This clonotype has only a few counts. The chain combines TRBV29-1 with TRBJ2-5; D uncertain. The germline gives CDR1 SQVTM, CDR2 ANQGSEA. V was trimmed by 5 bases and J by 4 bases, leaving 17 bases between them. The CDR3 loop spans 14 amino acids. The CDR3 reads CSVSMGPGTETQYF. CDR3 in DNA: TGCAGCGTTTCAATGGGTCCAGGTACAGAGACCCAGTACTTC.

Comment on this clonotype: One junction end does not reproduce the germline sequence, and a read error may be involved. The chain is built from TRBV7-3 and TRBJ2-1; unclear D gene. The CDR3 has 12 residues. CDR1 is SGHTA and CDR2 is FQGTGA in the germline V gene. For the CDR3, the DNA is TGTGCCAGCAGCCCGGGCCCCAATGGGCAGTTCTTC. This gives the protein CASSPGPNGQFF.

A few counts support this clonotype. This chain joins TRBV6-2 or TRBV6-3 and TRBJ1-6; D is perhaps TRBD1 (5 bases). Between the trimmed V and J ends, which lost 6 bases and 8 bases, there was a span of 11 bases. This CDR3 is built from 13 residues. Per germline, CDR1 MNHEY and CDR2 SVGEGT. The CDR3 is CASSRQPYSPLHF. The CDR3 DNA reads as TGTGCCAGCAGCCGACAGCCCTATTCACCCCTCCACTTT.

Only a few counts were recorded for this clonotype. V and J are TRBV6-2 or TRBV6-3 and TRBJ2-2, with TRBD1 identical over 8 bases. The germline V gene encodes CDR1 MNHEY and CDR2 SVGEGT. V lost 6 bases and J lost 0; bases outside the gene matches: 6. This CDR3 contains 16 residues. CDR3 nucleotides: TGTGCCAGCAGCCACGGGACAGGATCGAACACCGGGGAGCTGTTTTTT. It translates to CASSHGTGSNTGELFF.

The chain employs TRBV20-1 and TRBJ1-1, with a tentative D call TRBD1 (5 bases). The CDR3 runs 12 residues. Trimming took 7 bases from V and 3 from J, leaving 12 bases between them. Per germline, CDR1 DFQATT and CDR2 SNEGSKA (reference sequence). CDR3 loop: CSVDGGYTEAFF. CDR3 coding DNA: TGCAGTGTCGACGGGGGTTACACTGAAGCTTTCTTT.

As for this clonotype: At one boundary the junction diverges from the germline segment, which might be a read error. The chain carries TRBV29-1 and TRBJ2-1; possible D gene TRBD2, 5 bases. The CDR3 consists of 14 residues. CDR1 is SQVTM and CDR2 is ANQGSEA in the germline V gene. The CDR3 nucleotides read TGCAGCGTCGAAGTGGCAGATTGGAGGAATGGGCAGTTCTTC. It yields the protein CSVEVADWRNGQFF.

This clonotype appeared many times. The rearrangement links TRBV28 to TRBJ2-6; D is ambiguous. V lost 6 bases to trimming and J lost 4 bases, with 10 bases between them. This CDR3 region has 14 residues. Germline V CDR1 and CDR2: MDHEN, SYDVKM. Here the CDR3 DNA reads TGTGCCAGCAGCTCTGGAACCGGGGCCAACGTCCTGACTTTC. It translates to CASSSGTGANVLTF.

The chain employs TRBV3-1 and TRBJ2-1, with unresolved D. The CDR3 has 14 residues. Germline V gene sequence: CDR1 LGHDT, CDR2 YNNKEL (reference sequence). The V end lost 1 base, the J end lost 5 bases, and 9 bases lay between the germline ends. Written as DNA, the CDR3 is TGTGCCAGCAGCCAAGCACGGAGAAACAATGAGCAGTTCTTC. Its protein is CASSQARRNNEQFF.

The chain combines TRBV4-3 with TRBJ2-5, with a weak D call TRBD2 (5 bases). Germline CDR1 LGHNA, CDR2 YSLEER. There are 15 residues in the CDR3. V was trimmed by 0 bases and J by 3 bases, leaving 11 bases between them. The CDR3 DNA sequence: TGCGCCAGCAGCCAAGATCCGGGGATGGAAGAGACCCAGTACTTC. It specifies CASSQDPGMEETQYF.

The V gene is TRBV9, the J gene TRBJ2-7; TRBD1 agrees at 9 bases. Germline values: CDR1 SGDLS, CDR2 YYNGEE. Trimming at V came to 0 bases and at J to 7 bases, leaving 11 bases not matched to a gene. The CDR3 consists of 16 residues. The CDR3 here is CASSVGGTGGSGEQYF. As DNA, the CDR3 is TGTGCCAGCAGCGTAGGGGGAACAGGGGGCTCGGGGGAGCAGTACTTC.

There are a few counts of this clonotype. This chain uses TRBV6-1 with TRBJ1-1; possibly TRBD1 for D (5 bases). Germline values: CDR1 MNHNS, CDR2 SASEGT. CDR3 length: 15 residues. V lost 6 bases and J 4 bases, leaving 18 bases between the germline ends. The CDR3 DNA follows: TGTGCCAGCAGAGGGAGAGACGGGACCAGCACTGAAGCTTTCTTT. Protein sequence: CASRGRDGTSTEAFF.

The chain links TRBV20-1 to TRBJ2-3; TRBD2 agrees at 14 bases. CDR3 length: 17 amino acids. Trimming cost V 3 bases and J 4 bases; bases outside gene matches: 9. Germline V lookup: CDR1 DFQATT, CDR2 SNEGSKA (reference sequence). CDR3 bases: TGCAGTGCTAGCGAACGACTAGCGGGGGGGCACGCAGATACGCAGTATTTT. Its translation: CSASERLAGGHADTQYF.

With regard to this clonotype: An end of the junction does not agree with germline; a read error may underlie this. The rearrangement joins TRBV7-9 to TRBJ1-1; D is possibly TRBD1 (5 bases). CDR3 length: 15 amino acids. Germline loops: CDR1 SEHNR, CDR2 FQNEAQ (reference sequence). The CDR3 DNA reads as TGTGCCAGCAGCTTAGCAGGGACGGTGGCCCCTGAAGCTTTCTTC. This codes for CASSLAGTVAPEAFF.

The V and J genes are TRBV11-2 and TRBJ2-5; perhaps TRBD2 as D (6 bases). V lost 6 bases and J lost 2, with 13 bases in between. Germline lookup yields CDR1 SGHAT and CDR2 FQNNGV. This CDR3 has 14 residues. DNA of the CDR3: TGTGCCAGCAGTCCAACTAGCCTTCAAGAGACCCAGTACTTC. Translation gives CASSPTSLQETQYF.

The chain has TRBV3-1 and TRBJ2-3; D is perhaps TRBD2 (6 bases). The V end was cut by 0 bases, the J end by 3 bases, with 16 bases between. Germline V gene data show CDR1 as LGHDT and CDR2 as YNNKEL (reference sequence). This CDR3 region has 17 residues. CDR3 residues: CASSQERLEGRTDTQYF. Here the CDR3 DNA reads TGTGCCAGCAGCCAAGAACGACTAGAGGGGCGTACAGATACGCAGTATTTT.

This clonotype was counted a few times. The chain recombines TRBV6-1 with TRBJ2-3; unclear D gene. Germline CDR1 is MNHNS and CDR2 is SASEGT. CDR3 length: 12 residues. Trimming pared 7 bases from V and 3 bases from J, leaving 8 bases between. The CDR3 loop is CASTHYTDTQYF. The CDR3 DNA sequence: TGTGCCAGCACCCACTATACAGATACGCAGTATTTT.

A few counts support this clonotype. The V gene is TRBV5-1, the J gene TRBJ2-3; D remains unclear. V lost 0 bases, J lost 3 bases, and 11 bases lay in between. CDR3 length: 15 residues. Germline CDR1 reads SGHRS; CDR2 reads YFSETQ. The chain's CDR3 is CASSLAEWGTDTQYF. The CDR3, as DNA: TGCGCCAGCAGCTTGGCCGAATGGGGTACAGATACGCAGTATTTT.

CDR3 sequence (DNA): TGCAGTGCTGGGGCGGGTAGCACTGAAGCTTTCTTT. Its translation: CSAGAGSTEAFF. The chain combines TRBV20-1 with TRBJ1-1, with D possibly being TRBD1 (5 bases). Trimming shortened V by 5 bases and J by 4 bases, and 11 bases separated the two germline ends. The CDR3 spans 12 residues. CDR1 and CDR2 (germline): DFQATT, SNEGSKA (reference sequence).

This clonotype was seen only a few times. The chain recombines TRBV20-1 with TRBJ2-2, with TRBD2 matching 8 bases. J was trimmed by 0 bases and V by 3 bases; bases with no gene match: 6. Germline V gene data show CDR1 as DFQATT and CDR2 as SNEGSKA (reference sequence). The length of the CDR3 is 16 residues. Here the CDR3 reads CSASRLAGANTGELFF. CDR3 DNA sequence: TGCAGTGCTAGTCGGCTAGCGGGCGCGAACACCGGGGAGCTGTTTTTT.

This clonotype was seen a few times. J is TRBJ2-5 and V is TRBV2; 8 nucleotides match TRBD2. CDR1 and CDR2 (germline): SNHLY, FYNNEI. V shed 7 bases, J shed 2 bases, and the junction held 3 bases outside the gene matches. This CDR3 has 13 residues. CDR3 nucleotide sequence: TGTGCCAGCATAGGGACTAGACAAGAGACCCAGTACTTC. Its protein is CASIGTRQETQYF.

As to this clonotype: A read error is possible here, since a much larger clone lies one base away. This sequence joins TRBV7-2 and TRBJ1-2; D ambiguous. The length of the CDR3 is 14 residues. Germline CDR1 is SGHTA and CDR2 is FQGNSA. CDR3 sequence reads: CASSVADRYYGYTF. The DNA of the CDR3 is TGTGCCAGCAGCGTAGCGGACCGGTACTATGGCTACACCTTC.

This clonotype was seen a handful of times. The chain links TRBV6-2 or TRBV6-3 to TRBJ2-4; D is unclear. The J call is uncertain, as TRBJ2-7 better fits the DNA end. Germline loops: CDR1 MNHEY, CDR2 SVGEGT. The CDR3 has 12 residues. CDR3 nucleotides: TGTGCCAGCGGCACAGTTCCCTACGAGCAGTACTTC. This translates into CASGTVPYEQYF.